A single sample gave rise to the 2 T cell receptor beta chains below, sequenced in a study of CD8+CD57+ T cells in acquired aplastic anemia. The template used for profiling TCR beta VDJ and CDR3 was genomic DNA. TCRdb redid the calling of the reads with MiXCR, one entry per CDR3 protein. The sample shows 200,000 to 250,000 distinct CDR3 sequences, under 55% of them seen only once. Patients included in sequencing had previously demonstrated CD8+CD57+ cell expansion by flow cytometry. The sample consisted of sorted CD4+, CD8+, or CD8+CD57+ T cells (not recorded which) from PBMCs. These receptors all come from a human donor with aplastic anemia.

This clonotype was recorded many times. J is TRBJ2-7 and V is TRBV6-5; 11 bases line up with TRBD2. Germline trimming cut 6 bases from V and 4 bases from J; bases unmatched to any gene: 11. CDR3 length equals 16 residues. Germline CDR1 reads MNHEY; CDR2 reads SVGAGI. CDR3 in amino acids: CASSRQPTSGGYEQYF. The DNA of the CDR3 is TGTGCCAGCAGCCGACAGCCTACTAGCGGGGGATACGAGCAGTACTTC.

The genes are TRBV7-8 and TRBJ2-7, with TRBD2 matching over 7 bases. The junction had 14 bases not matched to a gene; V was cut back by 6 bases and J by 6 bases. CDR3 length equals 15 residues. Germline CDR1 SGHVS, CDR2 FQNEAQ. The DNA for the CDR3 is TGTGCCAGCAGGGCGGGGGTGGGAACCTCTAGCGAGCAGTACTTC. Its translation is CASRAGVGTSSEQYF.